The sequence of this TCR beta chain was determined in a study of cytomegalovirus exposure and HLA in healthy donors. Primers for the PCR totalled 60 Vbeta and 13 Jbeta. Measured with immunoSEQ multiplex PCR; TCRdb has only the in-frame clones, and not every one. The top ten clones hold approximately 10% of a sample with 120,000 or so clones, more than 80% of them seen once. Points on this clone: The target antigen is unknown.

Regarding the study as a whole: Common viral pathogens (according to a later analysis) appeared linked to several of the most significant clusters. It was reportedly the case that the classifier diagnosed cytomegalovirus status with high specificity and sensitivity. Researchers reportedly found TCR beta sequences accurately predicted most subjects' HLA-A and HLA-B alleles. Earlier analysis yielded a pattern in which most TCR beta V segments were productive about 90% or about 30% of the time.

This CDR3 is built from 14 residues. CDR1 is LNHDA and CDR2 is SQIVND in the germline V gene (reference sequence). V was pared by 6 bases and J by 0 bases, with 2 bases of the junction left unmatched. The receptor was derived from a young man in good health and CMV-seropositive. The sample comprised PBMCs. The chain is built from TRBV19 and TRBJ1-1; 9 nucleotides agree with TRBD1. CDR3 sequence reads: CASSRTGVNTEAFF. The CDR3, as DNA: TGTGCCAGTAGCCGGACAGGGGTGAACACTGAAGCTTTCTTT.